This T cell receptor (beta chain) was documented in a study of PD-1 blockade in classical Hodgkin lymphoma. Broader study findings: Exclusion covered patients beginning nivolumab under 1 year post-ASCT.

Repertoires were generated with immunoSEQ multiplex PCR, while TCRdb's copy carries only in-frame clones and drops some. The table includes about 35,000 clones, around 90% detected once. Concerning this clone: Its matching antigen is unknown.

After autologous stem cell transplantation all patients relapsed, and prior brentuximab vedotin exposure differed between cohorts. Magnetic negative selection served to purify CD4+ T cells out of PBMCs that had been thawed. The receptor was isolated from a human donor with classical Hodgkin lymphoma. The sample here was CD4+ T cells from blood, taken at baseline.

The CDR3 DNA sequence: TGTGCCAGTAGTATAGAGGCTCGGACAGGGAAGCAGTTCTTC. Translated: CASSIEARTGKQFF. The chain carries TRBV19 and TRBJ2-1; 8 bases fit TRBD1. The CDR3 has 14 amino acids. V gave up 0 bases and J gave up 11 bases; unmatched junction bases: 6. The germline V gene encodes CDR1 LNHDA and CDR2 SQIVND (reference sequence).